The T cell receptor (beta chain) under discussion was sequenced for a study of blood T cell repertoires in COVID-19. About the research overall: The study drew acute and convalescent COVID-19 samples from the United States, Italy and Spain.

The CDR3 spans 16 residues. The germline V and J ends were trimmed by 4 bases and 1 base, with 16 bases remaining between them. Germline V gene data show CDR1 as SGHRS and CDR2 as YFSETQ. As handled by the study authors: Quantification of nucleated cells was approximated via reference gene primer amplification. Repertoires were generated with immunoSEQ multiplex PCR, while TCRdb's copy carries only in-frame clones and drops some. D and trimming come from the DNA, and the V and J calls and clone size come from that table. The table lists 150,000 to 200,000 clones, approximately 90% of them singletons.

Sample: peripheral blood. The clonotype originates from a young man with COVID-19, enrolled during active disease. The genes are TRBV5-1 and TRBJ2-3; D remains unclear. The DNA for the CDR3 is TGCGCCAGCAGCACGGTGGCGGCCCGCGGCACAGATACGCAGTATTTT. Translating gives CASSTVAARGTDTQYF.